In this sample, the clone carrying this T cell receptor beta chain turned up once. A much larger clone differs from this one at a single base, so this may be a read error. These data come from a study of T-cell reconstitution after alpha-beta-depleted transplantation in children. Preparation of the TCRbeta library was carried out with unique molecular identifiers. Each CDR3 protein is one row after TCRdb ran MiXCR on the PCR reads. The sample includes roughly 200,000 distinct CDR3 sequences, 13% to 15% seen only once; the top ten take roughly 13%. This clonotype was obtained from a human donor who donated a stem cell graft to a child with acute lymphoblastic leukemia. This specimen consisted of PBMCs from the stem cell graft donor, obtained from the stem cell graft.

The CDR3 reads CSARPGQGDTGKLFF. DNA for the CDR3: TGCAGTGCTAGGCCGGGACAGGGGGACACCGGGAAGCTGTTTTTT. The rearrangement links TRBV20-1 to TRBJ2-2, with 11 bases that match TRBD1. Per the germline V gene, CDR1 is DFQATT and CDR2 is SNEGSKA (reference sequence). This CDR3 has 15 residues.